This T cell receptor beta chain was sequenced for a study of cytomegalovirus exposure and HLA in healthy donors. Overall study results and limits: The study recorded 164 TCR beta chains that were cytomegalovirus-associated.

In the PCR, 60 Vbeta and 13 Jbeta primers were used. Some clones are missing from TCRdb's copy, which holds only in-frame ones; the method was immunoSEQ multiplex PCR. The sample consists of about 160,000 clones, about 80% of them appearing once. The table lists this clone with a count of one. As yet, its antigen is unknown. The source material was PBMCs. This clonotype was sampled from a man aged 25 to 45 in good health and CMV-seronegative.

The CDR3, as DNA: TGCGCCAGCAGCCAAGAGTCGGGGGGGCCTGTTGAGCAGTTCTTC. Translated: CASSQESGGPVEQFF. The V call is TRBV4-1, the J call TRBJ2-1; 8 positions agree with TRBD2. The germline V gene encodes CDR1 MGHRA and CDR2 YSYEKL. J was trimmed by 9 bases and V by 0 bases; bases with no gene match: 7. The CDR3 sequence is 15 residues long.